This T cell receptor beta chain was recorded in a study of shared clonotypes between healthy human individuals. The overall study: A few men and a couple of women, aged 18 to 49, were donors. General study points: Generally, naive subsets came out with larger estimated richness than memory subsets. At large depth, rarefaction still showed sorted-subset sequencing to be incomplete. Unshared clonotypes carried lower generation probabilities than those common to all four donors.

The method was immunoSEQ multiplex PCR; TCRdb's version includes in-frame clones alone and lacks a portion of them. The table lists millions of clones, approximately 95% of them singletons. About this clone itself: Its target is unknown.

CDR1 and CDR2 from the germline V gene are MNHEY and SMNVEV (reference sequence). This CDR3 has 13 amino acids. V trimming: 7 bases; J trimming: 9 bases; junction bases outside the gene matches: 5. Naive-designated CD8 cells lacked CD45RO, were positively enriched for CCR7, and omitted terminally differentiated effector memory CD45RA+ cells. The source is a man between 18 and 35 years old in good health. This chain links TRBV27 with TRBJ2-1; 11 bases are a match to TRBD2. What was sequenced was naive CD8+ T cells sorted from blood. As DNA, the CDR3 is TGTGCCAGCACTAGCGGGAGGACGAGTGAGCAGTTCTTC. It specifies CASTSGRTSEQFF.